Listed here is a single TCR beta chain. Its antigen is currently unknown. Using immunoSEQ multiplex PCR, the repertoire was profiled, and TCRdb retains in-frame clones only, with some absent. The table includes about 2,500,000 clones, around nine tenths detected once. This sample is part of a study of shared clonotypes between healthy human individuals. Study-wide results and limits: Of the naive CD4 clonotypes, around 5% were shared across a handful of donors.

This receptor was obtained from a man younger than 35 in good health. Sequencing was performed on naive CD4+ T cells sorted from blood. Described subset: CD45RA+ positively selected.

The CDR3 loop is CASRDPGGNQPQHF. The DNA of the CDR3 is TGTGCCAGTAGGGACCCTGGAGGCAATCAGCCCCAGCATTTT. The V call is TRBV19, the J call TRBJ1-5; D is undetermined. Germline V gene data show CDR1 as LNHDA and CDR2 as SQIVND (reference sequence). CDR3 length: 14 residues. Trimming took 6 bases from V and 2 from J, leaving 11 bases between them. The entire variable domain, with the rest obtained from reference TRBV19 and TRBJ1-5, is as follows: DGGITQSPKYLFRKEGQNVTLSCEQNLNHDAMYWYRQDPGQGLRLIYYSQIVNDFQKGDIAEGYSVSREKKESFPLTVTSAQKNPTAFYLCASRDPGGNQPQHFGDGTRLSIL.